The entry that follows covers one TCR beta chain sequence. No antigen is known for it. Measured with immunoSEQ multiplex PCR; TCRdb has only the in-frame clones, and not every one. The repertoire holds 180,000 or so clones, with around 92% as singletons. These data are taken from a study of T cell responses to AZD1222 COVID-19 vaccine. This CDR3 has 15 residues. CDR1 is SEHNR, CDR2 FQNEAQ, per germline (reference sequence). Trimming shortened V by 5 bases and J by 0 bases, and 13 bases separated the two germline ends. General study results and limits: Baseline testing showed seropositivity in only a handful of AZD1222 recipients. Females made up more of the donors, who were largely white British, and clonal diversity may have come out too low. Researchers report vaccine-associated CD4 TCRs spanning spike, with dominance at 160-218 and 743-854.

Sample: peripheral blood, taken 28 days after the second AZD1222 dose. The TCR originated in an adult who received the AZD1222 COVID-19 vaccine. The chain combines TRBV7-9 with TRBJ1-1; D remains ambiguous. CDR3 in amino acids: CASSPRTPLNTEAFF. The CDR3 DNA follows: TGTGCCAGCAGCCCACGGACTCCATTGAACACTGAAGCTTTCTTT.